Each of the 10 T cell receptor beta chains below was sequenced from the same sample in a study of blood T cell repertoires in COVID-19. Here immunoSEQ multiplex PCR was the method, and the copy in TCRdb shows in-frame clones only, minus some. The data show approximately 120,000 clones, roughly 80% seen once. Sequenced input: peripheral blood. These receptors came from a man older than 75 with COVID-19, enrolled during active disease.

This clone was detected once. The V and J genes are TRBV19 and TRBJ1-2; a possible D gene is TRBD1 (6 bases). The CDR3 loop spans 13 amino acids. The V end lost 7 bases, the J end lost 4 bases, and 13 bases lay between the germline ends. Germline V lookup: CDR1 LNHDA, CDR2 SQIVND (reference sequence). CDR3: CASKPQGVYGYTF. Written as DNA, the CDR3 is TGTGCCAGTAAACCACAGGGAGTCTATGGCTACACCTTC.

The chain is built from TRBV13 and TRBJ2-7, with 7 bases identical to TRBD2. Germline V lookup: CDR1 PRHDT, CDR2 FYEKMQ (reference sequence). V shed 2 bases and J 4 bases; nucleotides not matched to a gene: 5. The CDR3 extends over 14 amino acids. Written as DNA, the CDR3 is TGTGCCAGCAGCTTACGCGGGGGTAGGTACGAGCAGTACTTC. It is translated as CASSLRGGRYEQYF.

The rearrangement uses TRBV7-9 and TRBJ1-1, with a possible D match to TRBD1 (5 bases). V gave up 5 bases and J gave up 6 bases, with 13 bases separating them. CDR1 is SEHNR and CDR2 is FQNEAQ in the germline V gene (reference sequence). The CDR3 sequence is 13 residues long. Here the CDR3 reads CASSPDSSPEAFF. The CDR3 DNA follows: TGTGCCAGCAGCCCCGACAGTAGCCCTGAAGCTTTCTTT.

This chain links TRBV7-3 with TRBJ1-1; D gene uncertain. V was trimmed by 5 bases and J by 1 base, leaving 23 bases between them. The CDR3 has 18 amino acids. Germline-derived CDR1 and CDR2 are SGHTA and FQGTGA. CDR3 sequence reads: CASSAGKFDDLRNTEAFF. CDR3 coding DNA: TGTGCCAGCAGCGCGGGGAAATTCGACGACTTGAGGAACACTGAAGCTTTCTTT.

The CDR3 DNA is TGTGCCAGCAGTTTACCCCTGGGGGGGGGCGGCTACGAGCAGTACTTC. It specifies CASSLPLGGGGYEQYF. The chain recombines TRBV28 with TRBJ2-7; possibly TRBD2 for D (7 bases). Germline loops: CDR1 MDHEN, CDR2 SYDVKM. V was pared by 2 bases and J by 3 bases, with 17 bases between. The CDR3 runs to 16 residues. The variable domain in full, completed from reference TRBV28 and TRBJ2-7, reads DVKVTQSSRYLVKRTGEKVFLECVQDMDHENMFWYRQDPGLGLRLIYFSYDVKMKEKGDIPEGYSVSREKKERFSLILESASTNQTSMYLCASSLPLGGGGYEQYFGPGTRLTVT.

The table lists this clone with a count of one. The chain uses TRBV7-2 and TRBJ1-2, with 7 bases fitting TRBD1. The CDR3 sequence is 13 residues long. Germline CDR1 reads SGHTA; CDR2 reads FQGNSA. Trimming cost V 2 bases and J 6 bases; bases outside gene matches: 3. The CDR3, as DNA: TGTGCCAGCAGCTTACGACAGGGAGATGGCTACACCTTC. Its translation: CASSLRQGDGYTF.

V is TRBV7-9 and J is TRBJ1-6; D is possibly TRBD1 (6 bases). The CDR3 consists of 15 residues. CDR1 and CDR2 from the germline V gene are SEHNR and FQNEAQ (reference sequence). The V end was cut by 3 bases, the J end by 7 bases, with 13 bases between. As DNA, the CDR3 is TGTGCCAGCAGCTTTGGGGGGGCGCGAAATTCACCCCTCCACTTT. Translating gives CASSFGGARNSPLHF.

The chain uses TRBV28 and TRBJ1-1; perhaps TRBD1 as D (6 bases). Per germline, CDR1 MDHEN and CDR2 SYDVKM. V lost 7 bases and J 10 bases, leaving 22 bases between the germline ends. The CDR3 runs to 14 residues. The CDR3 loop is CASKLGGPGDSAFF. Written as DNA, the CDR3 is TGTGCCAGCAAACTGGGGGGGCCAGGGGATTCAGCTTTCTTT.

The chain couples TRBV7-6 to TRBJ2-7; TRBD2 matches at 7 bases. This CDR3 spans 15 amino acids. V shed 4 bases and J 1 base; nucleotides not matched to a gene: 7. Germline CDR1 reads SGHVS; CDR2 reads FNYEAQ. The CDR3 reads CASSSGAGVSYEQYF. The DNA of the CDR3 is TGTGCCAGCAGCTCTGGTGCGGGAGTGTCCTACGAGCAGTACTTC.

The DNA of the CDR3 is TGTGCCAGCAGCCAAGGGCTAAAGGGGGTTGGCTACACCTTC. This translates into CASSQGLKGVGYTF. V gene TRBV14 combines with J gene TRBJ1-2, with D possibly TRBD1 on 6 matching bases. Germline V lookup: CDR1 SGHDN, CDR2 FVKESK. This CDR3 is 14 amino acids long. Trimming removed 1 base at V and 7 bases at J, with 13 bases between.